This TCR beta chain was retrieved from a study of monozygotic twins with inflammatory bowel disease. Study results and caveats: Varying immunosuppressive regimens may have increased patient repertoire variability. For IBD patients, clonotypes shared with others were fewer than for healthy twins, especially with disease activity. A reduction in TCRbeta diversity (inverse Simpson) was seen in IBD patients relative to healthy co-twins. The authors could not tell different T cell subtypes apart.

Germline lookup yields CDR1 DFQATT and CDR2 SNEGSKA (reference sequence). This CDR3 spans 19 amino acids. Remarks on this clonotype: Its antigen is not known.

After re-calling the 5' RACE reads, TCRdb lists one entry per CDR3 protein, DNA absent. Its clone listing holds just over 300,000 distinct CDR3 sequences. The receptor was isolated from a human donor with ulcerative colitis or Crohn's disease, or a healthy co-twin of an affected twin (not recorded which). This sequence joins TRBV20-1 and TRBJ2-1; TCRdb outputs TRBD2, but without DNA this stays unchecked. Sample: blood. CDR3 sequence reads: CSANNPGLAGPSSRNEQFF.